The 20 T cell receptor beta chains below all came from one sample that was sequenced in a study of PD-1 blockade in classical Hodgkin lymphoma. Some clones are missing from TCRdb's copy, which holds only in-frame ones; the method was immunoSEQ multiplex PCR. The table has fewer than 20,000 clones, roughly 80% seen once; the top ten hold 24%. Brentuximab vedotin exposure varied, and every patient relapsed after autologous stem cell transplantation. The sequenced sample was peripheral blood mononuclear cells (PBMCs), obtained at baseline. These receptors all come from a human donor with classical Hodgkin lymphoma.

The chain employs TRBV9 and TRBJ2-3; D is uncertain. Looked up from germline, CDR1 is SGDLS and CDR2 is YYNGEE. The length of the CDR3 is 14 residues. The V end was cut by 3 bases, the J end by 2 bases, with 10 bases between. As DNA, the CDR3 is TGTGCCAGCAGCGCCGGGTCCCACACAGATACGCAGTATTTT. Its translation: CASSAGSHTDTQYF.

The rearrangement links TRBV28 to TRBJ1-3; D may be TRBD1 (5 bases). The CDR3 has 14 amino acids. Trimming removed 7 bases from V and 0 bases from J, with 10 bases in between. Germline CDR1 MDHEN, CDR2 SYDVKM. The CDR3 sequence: CASMGQYSGNTIYF. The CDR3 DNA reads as TGTGCCAGCATGGGGCAGTACTCTGGAAACACCATATATTTT. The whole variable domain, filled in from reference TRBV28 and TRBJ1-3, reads DVKVTQSSRYLVKRTGEKVFLECVQDMDHENMFWYRQDPGLGLRLIYFSYDVKMKEKGDIPEGYSVSREKKERFSLILESASTNQTSMYLCASMGQYSGNTIYFGEGSWLTVV.

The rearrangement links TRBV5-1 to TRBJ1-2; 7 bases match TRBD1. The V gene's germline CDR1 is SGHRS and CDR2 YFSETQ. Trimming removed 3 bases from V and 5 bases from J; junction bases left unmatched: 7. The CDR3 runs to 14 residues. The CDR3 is CASSSRDRGYGYTF. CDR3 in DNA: TGCGCCAGCAGCTCCCGGGACAGAGGATATGGCTACACCTTC.

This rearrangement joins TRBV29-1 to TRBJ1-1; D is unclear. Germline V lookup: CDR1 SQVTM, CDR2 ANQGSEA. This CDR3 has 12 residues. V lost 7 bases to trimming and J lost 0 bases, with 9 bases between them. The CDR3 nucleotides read TGCAGCGCGGTACCCATGAACACTGAAGCTTTCTTT. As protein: CSAVPMNTEAFF.

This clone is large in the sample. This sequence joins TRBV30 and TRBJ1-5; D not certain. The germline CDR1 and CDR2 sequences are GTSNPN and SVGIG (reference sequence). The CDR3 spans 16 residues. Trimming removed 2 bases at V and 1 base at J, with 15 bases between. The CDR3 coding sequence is TGTGCCTGGAGTCCACCGTTGACGGGAAGCAATCAGCCCCAGCATTTT. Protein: CAWSPPLTGSNQPQHF. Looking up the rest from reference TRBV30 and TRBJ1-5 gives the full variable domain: SQTIHQWPATLVQPVGSPLSLECTVEGTSNPNLYWYRQAAGRGLQLLFYSVGIGQISSEVPQNLSASRPQDRQFILSSKKLLLSDSGFYLCAWSPPLTGSNQPQHFGDGTRLSIL.

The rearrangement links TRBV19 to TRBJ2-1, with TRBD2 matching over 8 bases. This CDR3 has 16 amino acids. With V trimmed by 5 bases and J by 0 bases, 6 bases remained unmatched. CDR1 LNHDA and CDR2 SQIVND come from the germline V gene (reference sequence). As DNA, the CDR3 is TGTGCCAGTAGTTTTAGCGGGACCTCCTCCTACAATGAGCAGTTCTTC. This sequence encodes CASSFSGTSSYNEQFF.

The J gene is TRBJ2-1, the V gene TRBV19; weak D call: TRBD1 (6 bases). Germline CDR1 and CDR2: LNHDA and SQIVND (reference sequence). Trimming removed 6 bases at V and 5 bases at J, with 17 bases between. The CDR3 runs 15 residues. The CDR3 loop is CASSRTDRTHNEQFF. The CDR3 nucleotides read TGTGCCAGTAGCCGTACCGACAGGACCCACAATGAGCAGTTCTTC.

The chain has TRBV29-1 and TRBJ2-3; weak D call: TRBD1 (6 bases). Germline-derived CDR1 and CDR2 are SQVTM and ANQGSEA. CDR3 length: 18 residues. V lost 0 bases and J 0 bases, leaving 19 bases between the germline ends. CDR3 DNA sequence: TGCAGCGTTGAAGATCTTTGGACAGCCGGGACCAGCACAGATACGCAGTATTTT. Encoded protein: CSVEDLWTAGTSTDTQYF.

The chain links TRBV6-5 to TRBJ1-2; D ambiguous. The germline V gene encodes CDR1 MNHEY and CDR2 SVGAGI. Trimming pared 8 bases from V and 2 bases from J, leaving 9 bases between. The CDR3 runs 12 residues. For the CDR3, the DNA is TGTGCCAGCCCCCACAGAAACTATGGCTACACCTTC. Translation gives CASPHRNYGYTF.

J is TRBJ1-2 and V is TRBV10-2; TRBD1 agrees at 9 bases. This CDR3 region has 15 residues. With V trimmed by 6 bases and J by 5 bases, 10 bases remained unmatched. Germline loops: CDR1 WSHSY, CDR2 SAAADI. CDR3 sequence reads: CASRDTGGVGYGYTF. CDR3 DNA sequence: TGCGCCAGCAGGGACACAGGGGGCGTTGGATATGGCTACACCTTC.

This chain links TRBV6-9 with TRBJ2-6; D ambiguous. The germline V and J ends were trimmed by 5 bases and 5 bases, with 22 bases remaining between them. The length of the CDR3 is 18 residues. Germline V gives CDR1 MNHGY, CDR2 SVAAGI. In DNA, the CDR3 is TGTGCCAGCAGTGGCAGGCTCTTACGACAAAGTCGGGCCAACGTCCTGACTTTC. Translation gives CASSGRLLRQSRANVLTF.

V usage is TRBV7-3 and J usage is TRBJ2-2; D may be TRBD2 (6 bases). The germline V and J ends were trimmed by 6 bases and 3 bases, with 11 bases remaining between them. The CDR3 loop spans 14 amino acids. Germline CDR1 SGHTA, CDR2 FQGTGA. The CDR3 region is CASRLASYTGELFF. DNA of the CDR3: TGTGCCAGCAGACTAGCAAGCTACACCGGGGAGCTGTTTTTT.

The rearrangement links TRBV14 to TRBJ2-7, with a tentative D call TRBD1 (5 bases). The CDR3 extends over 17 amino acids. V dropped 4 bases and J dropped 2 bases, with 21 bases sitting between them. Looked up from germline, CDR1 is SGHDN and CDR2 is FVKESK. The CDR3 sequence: CASSPTRLRGSTYEQYF. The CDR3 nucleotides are TGTGCCAGCAGCCCAACGCGATTAAGGGGATCAACCTACGAGCAGTACTTC.

CDR3 in DNA: TGTGCCAGCAGCTGGGGGACTAGCGGTGGCACAGATACGCAGTATTTT. This codes for CASSWGTSGGTDTQYF. V is TRBV5-5 and J is TRBJ2-3, with 11 positions matching TRBD2. The CDR3 consists of 16 residues. Germline CDR1 SGHKS, CDR2 YYEKEE (reference sequence). V lost 3 bases and J lost 1; bases outside the gene matches: 4.

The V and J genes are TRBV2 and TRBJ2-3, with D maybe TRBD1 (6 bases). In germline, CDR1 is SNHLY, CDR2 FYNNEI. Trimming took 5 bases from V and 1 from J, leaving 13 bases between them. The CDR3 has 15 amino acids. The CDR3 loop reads CASSYRVGGTDTQYF. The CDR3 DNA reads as TGTGCCAGCAGTTACAGGGTGGGGGGCACAGATACGCAGTATTTT. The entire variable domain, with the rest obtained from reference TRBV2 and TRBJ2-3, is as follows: EPEVTQTPSHQVTQMGQEVILRCVPISNHLYFYWYRQILGQKVEFLVSFYNNEISEKSEIFDDQFSVERPDGSNFTLKIRSTKLEDSAMYFCASSYRVGGTDTQYFGPGTRLTVL.

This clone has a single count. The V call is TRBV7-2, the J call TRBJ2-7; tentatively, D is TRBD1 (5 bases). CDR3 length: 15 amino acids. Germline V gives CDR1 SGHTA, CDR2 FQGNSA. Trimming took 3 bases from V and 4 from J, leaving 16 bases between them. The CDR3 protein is CASSLSQGLSYEQYF. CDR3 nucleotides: TGTGCCAGCAGCTTGAGTCAGGGTCTTTCGTACGAGCAGTACTTC.

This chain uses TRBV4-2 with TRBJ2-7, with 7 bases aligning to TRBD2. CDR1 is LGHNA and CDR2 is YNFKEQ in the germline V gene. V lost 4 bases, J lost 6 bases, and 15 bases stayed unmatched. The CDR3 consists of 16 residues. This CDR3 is CASSLASGLVISEQYF. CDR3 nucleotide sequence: TGTGCCAGCAGCCTGGCATCCGGACTAGTGATCAGCGAGCAGTACTTC.

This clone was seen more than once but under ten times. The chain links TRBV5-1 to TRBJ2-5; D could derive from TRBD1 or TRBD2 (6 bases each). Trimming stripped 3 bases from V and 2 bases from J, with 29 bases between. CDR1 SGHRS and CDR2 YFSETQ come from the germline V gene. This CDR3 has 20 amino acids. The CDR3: CASSYLQLRGQSAGQETQYF. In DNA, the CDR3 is TGCGCCAGCAGCTATCTACAATTGCGAGGACAGTCCGCGGGACAAGAGACCCAGTACTTC.

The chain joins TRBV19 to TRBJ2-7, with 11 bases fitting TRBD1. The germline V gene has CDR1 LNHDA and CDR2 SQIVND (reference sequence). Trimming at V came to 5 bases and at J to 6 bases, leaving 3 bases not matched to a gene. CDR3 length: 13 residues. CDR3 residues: CASSQDRGREQYF. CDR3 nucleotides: TGTGCCAGTAGTCAGGACAGGGGGCGCGAGCAGTACTTC.

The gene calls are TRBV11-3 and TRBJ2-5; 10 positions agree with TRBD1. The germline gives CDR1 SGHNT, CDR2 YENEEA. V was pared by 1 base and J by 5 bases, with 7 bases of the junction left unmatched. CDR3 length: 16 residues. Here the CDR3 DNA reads TGTGCCAGCAGCTTAGGCGGGACAGGGGTGTGGGAGACCCAGTACTTC. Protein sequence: CASSLGGTGVWETQYF.